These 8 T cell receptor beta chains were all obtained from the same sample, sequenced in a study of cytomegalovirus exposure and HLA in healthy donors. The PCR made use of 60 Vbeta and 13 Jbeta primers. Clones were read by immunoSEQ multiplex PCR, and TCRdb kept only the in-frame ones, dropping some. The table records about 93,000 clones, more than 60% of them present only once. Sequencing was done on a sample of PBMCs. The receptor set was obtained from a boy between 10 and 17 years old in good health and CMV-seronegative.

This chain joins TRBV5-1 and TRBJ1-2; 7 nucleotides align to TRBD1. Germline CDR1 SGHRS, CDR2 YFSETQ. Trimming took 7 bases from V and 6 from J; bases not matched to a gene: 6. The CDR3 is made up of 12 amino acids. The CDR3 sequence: CASQNDRDGYTF. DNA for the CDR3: TGCGCCAGCCAAAACGACAGGGATGGCTACACCTTC.

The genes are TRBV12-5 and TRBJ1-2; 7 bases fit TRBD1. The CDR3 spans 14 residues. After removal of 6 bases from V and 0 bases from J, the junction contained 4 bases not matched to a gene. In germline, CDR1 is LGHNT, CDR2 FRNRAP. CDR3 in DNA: TGTGCTAGTGGGTGGGACAGCTCTAACTATGGCTACACCTTC. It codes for CASGWDSSNYGYTF.

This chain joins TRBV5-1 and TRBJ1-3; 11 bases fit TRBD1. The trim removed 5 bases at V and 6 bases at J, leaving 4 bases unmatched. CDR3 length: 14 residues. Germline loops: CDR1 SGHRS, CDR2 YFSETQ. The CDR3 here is CASRKGQGENTIYF. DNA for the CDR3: TGCGCCAGCAGAAAGGGACAGGGGGAAAACACCATATATTTT.

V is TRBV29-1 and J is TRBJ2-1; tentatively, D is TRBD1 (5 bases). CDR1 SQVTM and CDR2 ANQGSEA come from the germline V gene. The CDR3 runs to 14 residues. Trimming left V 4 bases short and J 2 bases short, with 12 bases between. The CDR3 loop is CSVAAQGTYNEQFF. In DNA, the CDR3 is TGCAGCGTTGCGGCCCAGGGAACCTACAATGAGCAGTTCTTC.

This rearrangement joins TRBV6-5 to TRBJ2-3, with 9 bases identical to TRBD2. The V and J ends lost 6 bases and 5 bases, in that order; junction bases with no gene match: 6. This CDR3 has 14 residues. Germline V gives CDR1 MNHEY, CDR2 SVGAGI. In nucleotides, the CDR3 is TGTGCCAGCAGAGGAGCGGGGGGCTTAGATACGCAGTATTTT. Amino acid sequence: CASRGAGGLDTQYF.

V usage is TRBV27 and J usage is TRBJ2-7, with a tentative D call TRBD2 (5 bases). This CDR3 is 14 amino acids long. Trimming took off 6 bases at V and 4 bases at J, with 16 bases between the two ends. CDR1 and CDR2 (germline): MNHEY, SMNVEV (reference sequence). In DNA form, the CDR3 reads TGTGCCAGCAGGAATCGGGGTAGTTTGTACGAGCAGTACTTC. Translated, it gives CASRNRGSLYEQYF.

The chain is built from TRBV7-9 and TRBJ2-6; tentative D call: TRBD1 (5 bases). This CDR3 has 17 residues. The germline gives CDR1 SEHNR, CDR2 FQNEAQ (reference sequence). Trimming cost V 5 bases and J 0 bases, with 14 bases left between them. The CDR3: CASSPRTPGSGANVLTF. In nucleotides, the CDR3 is TGTGCCAGCAGCCCCCGGACACCCGGCTCTGGGGCCAACGTCCTGACTTTC.

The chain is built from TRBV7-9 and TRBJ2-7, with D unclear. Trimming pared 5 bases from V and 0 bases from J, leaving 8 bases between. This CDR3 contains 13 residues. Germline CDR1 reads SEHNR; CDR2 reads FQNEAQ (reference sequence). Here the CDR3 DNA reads TGTGCCAGCAGCCCACCCAGCTCCTACGAGCAGTACTTC. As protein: CASSPPSSYEQYF. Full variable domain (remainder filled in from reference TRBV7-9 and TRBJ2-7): DTGVSQNPRHKITKRGQNVTFRCDPISEHNRLYWYRQTLGQGPEFLTYFQNEAQLEKSRLLSDRFSAERPKGSFSTLEIQRTEQGDSAMYLCASSPPSSYEQYFGPGTRLTVT.